The rows below give T cell receptor beta chains drawn from one sample of a study of vaccination and CD4 T cells after COVID-19. Which antigens these TCRs recognize remains unknown. TCRdb re-called the PCR reads with MiXCR, one entry per CDR3 protein. Among more than 10,000 distinct CDR3 sequences listed, around three fifths were seen once. Sequencing input: CD4+ T cells from blood, cultured in vitro. These TCRs come from a human donor who had recovered from COVID-19. Both conserved end residues are part of each CDR3. The D gene is left open where the match is weak. Some rows have no size entry. The others give once, few or many, or a class for an expanded clone.

>TRBV10-2|NA|NA|TRBJ2-7
CASTVGVSSYEQYF
TGCGCCAGCACGGTGGGGGTTAGCTCCTACGAGCAGTACTTC
>TRBV7-2|NA|NA|TRBJ1-1
CASSPQGANTEAFF
TGTGCCAGCAGCCCACAGGGAGCGAACACTGAAGCTTTCTTT
>TRBV20-1|NA|NA|TRBJ2-5
CSARGDRRTETQYF
TGCAGTGCTAGAGGGGACCGCAGGACGGAGACCCAGTACTTC
>TRBV5-5|NA|NA|TRBJ2-5
CASSGSGQETQYF
TGTGCCAGCAGCGGATCGGGACAAGAGACCCAGTACTTC
>TRBV19|TRBD1|NA|TRBJ2-7
CASSISGTGIYEQYF
TGTGCCAGTAGTATTTCGGGGACAGGGATCTACGAGCAGTACTTC
>TRBV20-1|NA|NA|TRBJ2-3
CSAKGRRHLDTQYF
TGCAGTGCCAAGGGGAGGAGGCATTTAGATACGCAGTATTTT
>TRBV19|NA|NA|TRBJ2-5
CASSIQGAHDGTQYF
TGTGCCAGTAGTATACAAGGGGCCCACGATGGGACCCAGTACTTC
>TRBV18|TRBD1|NA|TRBJ2-1
CASSPPRQGAHEQFF
TGTGCCAGCTCACCACCCCGACAGGGGGCCCATGAGCAGTTCTTC
>TRBV28|TRBD2|NA|TRBJ2-7
CASTPSGSLVAYEQYF
TGTGCCAGCACGCCTAGCGGGAGTCTCGTCGCCTACGAGCAGTACTTC
>TRBV20-1|TRBD2|few|TRBJ2-3
CSAKPGLATDTQYF
TGCAGTGCCAAGCCGGGACTAGCCACAGATACGCAGTATTTT
>TRBV15|NA|few|TRBJ1-2
CATSIGGNYGYTF
TGTGCCACCAGCATTGGAGGGAACTATGGCTACACCTTC
>TRBV6-1|NA|once|TRBJ2-7
CASRDGVSYEQYF
TGTGCCAGCAGAGACGGAGTTTCCTACGAGCAGTACTTC
>TRBV5-4|NA|NA|TRBJ2-3
CASSPPRSIDTQYF
TGTGCCAGCAGCCCTCCTCGCAGTATAGATACGCAGTATTTT
>TRBV11-3|NA|NA|TRBJ1-4
CASSLGGSEKLFF
TGTGCCAGCAGCTTAGGGGGGAGTGAAAAACTGTTTTTT
>TRBV20-1|NA|NA|TRBJ2-7
CSARGRGYEQYF
TGCAGTGCTAGAGGAAGGGGCTACGAGCAGTACTTC
>TRBV11-3|NA|NA|TRBJ2-5
CASSSVVDETQYF
TGTGCCAGCAGTTCCGTCGTTGATGAGACCCAGTACTTC
>TRBV7-9|TRBD1|NA|TRBJ2-7
CASSNTGGYEQYF
TGTGCCAGCAGCAATACAGGGGGCTACGAGCAGTACTTC
>TRBV19|NA|few|TRBJ2-7
CASSMVSGDYEQYF
TGTGCCAGTAGTATGGTATCAGGGGACTACGAGCAGTACTTC
>TRBV27|NA|few|TRBJ1-6
CASSSGKGFIGGNSPLHF
TGTGCCAGCAGTTCGGGGAAGGGTTTTATCGGTGGGAATTCACCCCTCCACTTT
>TRBV28|NA|NA|TRBJ2-3
CASTTLTDTQYF
TGTGCCAGCACCACTCTGACAGATACGCAGTATTTT
>TRBV6-1|TRBD1|few|TRBJ1-5
CASRRQGLYQPQHF
TGTGCCAGCAGGAGACAGGGACTATATCAGCCCCAGCATTTT
>TRBV7-9|NA|few|TRBJ1-2
CASSGGETNYGYTF
TGTGCCAGCAGCGGCGGAGAGACTAACTATGGCTACACCTTC
>TRBV7-8|NA|NA|TRBJ2-7
CASSGSRLPSREQYF
TGTGCCAGCAGCGGGTCGAGACTCCCTTCGAGGGAGCAGTACTTC
>TRBV19|NA|NA|TRBJ2-2
CASTVGGFNTGELFF
TGTGCCAGTACGGTGGGGGGTTTTAACACCGGGGAGCTGTTTTTT
>TRBV19|TRBD1|NA|TRBJ1-5
CASSRDRGFQSNQPQHF
TGTGCCAGTAGTAGGGACAGGGGGTTTCAGAGCAATCAGCCCCAGCATTTT
>TRBV11-1|NA|NA|TRBJ1-1
CASSLGGVLTEAFF
TGTGCCAGCAGCTTAGGAGGGGTTTTGACTGAAGCTTTCTTT
>TRBV28|NA|NA|TRBJ1-4
CASTQGTNEKLFF
TGTGCCAGCACGCAGGGGACTAATGAAAAACTGTTTTTT
>TRBV29-1|NA|NA|TRBJ1-3
CSVEDQGGSSGNTIYF
TGCAGCGTTGAAGATCAAGGCGGAAGCTCTGGAAACACCATATATTTT
>TRBV20-1|NA|NA|TRBJ1-4
CSAQPPSGTTNEKLFF
TGCAGTGCCCAACCCCCAAGTGGGACAACTAATGAAAAACTGTTTTTT
>TRBV2|NA|NA|TRBJ2-5
CASRVREAQYF
TGTGCCAGCAGGGTTAGGGAGGCCCAGTACTTC
>TRBV20-1|TRBD2|once|TRBJ2-1
CSARGTSGGSSKEEQFF
TGCAGTGCTAGAGGGACTAGCGGGGGCTCCTCCAAGGAGGAGCAGTTCTTC
>TRBV28|TRBD2|NA|TRBJ2-3
CASRETSGSADTQYF
TGTGCCAGCAGGGAGACTAGCGGGAGCGCAGATACGCAGTATTTT
>TRBV6-1|TRBD2|NA|TRBJ2-5
CASSGAWWGGPQETQYF
TGTGCCAGCAGTGGCGCCTGGTGGGGGGGACCCCAAGAGACCCAGTACTTC
>TRBV15|NA|NA|TRBJ2-3
CATSRYKSRRDTQYF
TGTGCCACCAGCAGATATAAAAGTCGGAGAGATACGCAGTATTTT
>TRBV10-3|TRBD2|NA|TRBJ2-5
CAIRGGWGETQYF
TGTGCCATCCGCGGGGGTTGGGGGGAGACCCAGTACTTC
>TRBV30|NA|NA|TRBJ2-7
CAWRGDSAYEQYF
TGTGCCTGGAGAGGGGACTCGGCCTACGAGCAGTACTTC
>TRBV27|NA|NA|TRBJ1-1
CASRLGAGKGTEAFF
TGTGCCAGCAGGCTGGGGGCAGGGAAAGGCACTGAAGCTTTCTTT
>TRBV20-1|NA|NA|TRBJ2-3
CSAQKSQGGDTQYF
TGCAGTGCTCAAAAATCTCAGGGGGGGGATACGCAGTATTTT
>TRBV2|NA|few|TRBJ1-5
CAARASSGSNQPQHF
TGTGCCGCCAGGGCTTCCTCGGGGAGCAATCAGCCCCAGCATTTT
>TRBV20-1|NA|NA|TRBJ2-7
CSARDDDPWSSYEQYF
TGCAGTGCTAGAGACGACGACCCCTGGAGCTCCTACGAGCAGTACTTC
>TRBV7-9|TRBD1|few|TRBJ1-3
CASSTRQGMNTIYF
TGTGCCAGCAGCACCCGACAGGGGATGAACACCATATATTTT